This T cell receptor beta chain was obtained from a study of T-cell memory formation after mild COVID-19. Overall study context: Each donor largely had its own TCR clusters. Notes on the study in general: Chiefly within CM and EM were the contracting CD4+ clones; CD8+ ones were within EMRA.

A single record per CDR3 protein comes from TCRdb applying MiXCR to the 5' RACE reads. This sample has about 190,000 distinct CDR3 sequences, with under 12% found just once. CDR1 and CDR2 (germline): SSHAT, FNYEAQ (reference sequence). The CDR3 loop spans 17 amino acids. This clonotype was seen repeatedly, ten times or more. The antigen is not known. Sequence at one end of the junction differs from germline and may be a read error. This sequence originates from a man younger than 35 who had mild COVID-19 (a few samples of this study predate the infection). Cell type and time point are not known. The specimen sequenced was PBMCs or a T cell subset sorted from them (not recorded which). This chain connects TRBV7-7 to TRBJ2-2, with 8 bases lining up with TRBD1. The CDR3 here is CASSLGTGAANTGELFF. CDR3 sequence (DNA): TGTGCTAGCAGCTTGGGGACAGGAGCAGCGAACACCGGGGAGCTGTTTTTT.